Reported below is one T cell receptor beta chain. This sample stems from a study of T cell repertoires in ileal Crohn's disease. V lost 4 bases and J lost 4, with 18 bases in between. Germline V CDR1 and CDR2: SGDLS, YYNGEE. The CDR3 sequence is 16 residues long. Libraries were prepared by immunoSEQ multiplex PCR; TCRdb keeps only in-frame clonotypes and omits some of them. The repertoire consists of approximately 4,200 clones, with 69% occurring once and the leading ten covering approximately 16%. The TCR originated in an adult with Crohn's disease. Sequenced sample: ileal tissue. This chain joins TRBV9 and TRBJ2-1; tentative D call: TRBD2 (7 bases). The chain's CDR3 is CASSLEGGGPYNEQFF. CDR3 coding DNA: TGTGCCAGCAGCCTCGAAGGGGGGGGGCCTTACAATGAGCAGTTCTTC.